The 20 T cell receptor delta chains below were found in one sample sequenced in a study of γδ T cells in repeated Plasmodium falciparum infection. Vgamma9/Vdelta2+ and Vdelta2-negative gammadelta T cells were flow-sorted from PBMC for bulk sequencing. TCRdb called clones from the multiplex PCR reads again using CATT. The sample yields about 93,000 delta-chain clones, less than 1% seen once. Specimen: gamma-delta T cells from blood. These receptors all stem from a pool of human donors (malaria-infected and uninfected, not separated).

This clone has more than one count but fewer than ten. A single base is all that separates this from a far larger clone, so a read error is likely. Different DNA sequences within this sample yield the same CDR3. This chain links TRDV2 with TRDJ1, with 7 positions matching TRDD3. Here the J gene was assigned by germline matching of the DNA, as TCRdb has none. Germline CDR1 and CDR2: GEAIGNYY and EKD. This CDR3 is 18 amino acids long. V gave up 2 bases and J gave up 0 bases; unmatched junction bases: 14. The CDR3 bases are TGTGCCTGTGACAGTCTGGGGGGCCTCGACCCCTACACCGATAAACTCATCTTT. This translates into CACDSLGGLDPYTDKLIF.

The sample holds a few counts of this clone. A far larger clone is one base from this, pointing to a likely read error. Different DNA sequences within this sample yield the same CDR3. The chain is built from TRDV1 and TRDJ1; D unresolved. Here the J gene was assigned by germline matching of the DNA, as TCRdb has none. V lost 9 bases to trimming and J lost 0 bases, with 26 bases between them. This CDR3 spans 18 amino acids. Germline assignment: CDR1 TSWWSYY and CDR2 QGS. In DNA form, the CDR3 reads TGTGCTCTCGGGAACCCGAGTCGCCCGCCCTTAGACACCGATAAACTCATCTTT. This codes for CALGNPSRPPLDTDKLIF.

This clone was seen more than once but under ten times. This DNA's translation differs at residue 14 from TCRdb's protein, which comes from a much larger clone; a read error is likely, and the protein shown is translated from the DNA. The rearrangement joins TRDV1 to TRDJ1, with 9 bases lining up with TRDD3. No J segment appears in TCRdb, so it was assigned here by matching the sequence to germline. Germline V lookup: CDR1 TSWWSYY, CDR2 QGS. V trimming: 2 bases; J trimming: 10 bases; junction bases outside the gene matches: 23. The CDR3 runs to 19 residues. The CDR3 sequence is CALGEFTPGRTGGHRTLIF. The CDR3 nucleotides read TGTGCTCTTGGGGAATTTACTCCTGGCCGTACTGGGGGACACCGGACACTCATCTTT.

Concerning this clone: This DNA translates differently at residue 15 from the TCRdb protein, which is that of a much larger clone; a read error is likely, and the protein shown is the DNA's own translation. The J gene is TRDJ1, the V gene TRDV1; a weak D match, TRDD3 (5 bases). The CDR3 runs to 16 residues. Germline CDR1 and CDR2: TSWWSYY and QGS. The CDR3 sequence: CALIPPQYWRTDKLTF. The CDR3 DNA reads TGTGCTCTTATACCTCCCCAGTACTGGAGGACCGATAAACTCACCTTT.

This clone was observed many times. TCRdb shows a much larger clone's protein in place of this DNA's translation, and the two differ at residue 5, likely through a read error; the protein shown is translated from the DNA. The CDR3 bases are TGTGCCTGTGACCTGTACGGACGATACGATAAACTCATCTTT. Amino acid sequence: CACDLYGRYDKLIF. The chain links TRDV2 to TRDJ1; D unresolved. The J gene was missing in TCRdb and was found by matching the end of the DNA to germline. This CDR3 region has 14 residues. V was clipped by 3 bases and J by 4 bases, with 14 bases between them. Germline CDR1 GEAIGNYY, CDR2 EKD.

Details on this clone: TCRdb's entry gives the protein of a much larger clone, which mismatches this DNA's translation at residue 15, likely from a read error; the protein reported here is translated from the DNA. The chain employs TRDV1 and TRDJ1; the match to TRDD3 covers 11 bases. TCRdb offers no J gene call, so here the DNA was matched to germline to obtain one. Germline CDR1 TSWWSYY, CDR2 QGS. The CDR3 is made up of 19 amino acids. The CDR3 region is CALSLRPSYWGIGTNKLIF. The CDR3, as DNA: TGTGCTCTTTCCCTGAGGCCCTCTTACTGGGGGATAGGCACCAATAAACTCATCTTT.

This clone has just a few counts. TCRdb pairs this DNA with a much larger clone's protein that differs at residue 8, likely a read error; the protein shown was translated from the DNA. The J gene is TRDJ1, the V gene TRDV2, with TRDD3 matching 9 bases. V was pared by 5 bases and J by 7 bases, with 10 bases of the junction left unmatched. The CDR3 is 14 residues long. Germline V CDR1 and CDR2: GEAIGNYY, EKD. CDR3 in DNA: TGTGCCTGTGGGCCACTGGGGGAGCTATTTAAACTCATCTTT. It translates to CACGPLGELFKLIF.

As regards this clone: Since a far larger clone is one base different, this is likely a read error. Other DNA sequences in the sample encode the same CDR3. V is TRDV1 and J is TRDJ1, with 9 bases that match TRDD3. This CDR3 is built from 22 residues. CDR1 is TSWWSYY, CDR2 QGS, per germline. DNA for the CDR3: TGTGCCCTTGGGGAACTAGATGGAGGGAACTACTGGGGGAATCCGCACACCGATAAACTCATCTTT. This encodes CALGELDGGNYWGNPHTDKLIF.

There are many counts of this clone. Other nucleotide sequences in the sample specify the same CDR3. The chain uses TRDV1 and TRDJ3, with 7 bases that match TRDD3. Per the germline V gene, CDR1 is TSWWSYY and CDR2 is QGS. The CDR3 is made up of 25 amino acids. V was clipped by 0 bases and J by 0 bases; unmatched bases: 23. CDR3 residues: CALGELPLGFTSTGASSWDTRQMFF. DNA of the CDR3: TGTGCTCTTGGGGAACTGCCCCTAGGGTTCACCTCTACTGGGGCAAGCTCCTGGGACACCCGACAGATGTTTTTC.

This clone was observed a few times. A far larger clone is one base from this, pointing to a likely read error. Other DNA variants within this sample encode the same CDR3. In DNA form, the CDR3 reads TGTGCCTGTGACACCGTCTCACCTCCGACCGTACTAGGGGATCACACCGATAAACTCATCTTT. It encodes CACDTVSPPTVLGDHTDKLIF. The rearrangement uses TRDV2 and TRDJ1, with D tentatively TRDD3 (6 bases). The J gene, absent from TCRdb, was called here by matching the DNA to germline. Deletions cut 0 bases from V and 0 bases from J, with 28 bases between. The CDR3 covers 21 residues. The germline gives CDR1 GEAIGNYY, CDR2 EKD.

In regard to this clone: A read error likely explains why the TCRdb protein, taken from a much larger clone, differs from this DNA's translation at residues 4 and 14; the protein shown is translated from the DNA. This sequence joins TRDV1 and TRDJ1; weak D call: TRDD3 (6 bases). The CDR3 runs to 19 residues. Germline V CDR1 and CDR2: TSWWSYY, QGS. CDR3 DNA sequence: TGTGCTCTTAGGGAATTCTCTAAAAGATTCCGTACTGGGATTAAGGAACTCATCTTT. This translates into CALREFSKRFRTGIKELIF.

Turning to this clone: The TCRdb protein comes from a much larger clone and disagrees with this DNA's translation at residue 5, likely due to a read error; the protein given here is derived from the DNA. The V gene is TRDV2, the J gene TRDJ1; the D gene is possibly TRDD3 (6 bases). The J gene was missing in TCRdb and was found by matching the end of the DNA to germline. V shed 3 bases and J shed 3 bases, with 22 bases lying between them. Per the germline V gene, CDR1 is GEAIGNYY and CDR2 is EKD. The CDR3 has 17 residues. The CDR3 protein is CACDAGGVPGISDKLIF. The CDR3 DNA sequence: TGTGCCTGTGACGCCGGAGGGGTTCCCGGGATATCCGATAAACTCATCTTT.

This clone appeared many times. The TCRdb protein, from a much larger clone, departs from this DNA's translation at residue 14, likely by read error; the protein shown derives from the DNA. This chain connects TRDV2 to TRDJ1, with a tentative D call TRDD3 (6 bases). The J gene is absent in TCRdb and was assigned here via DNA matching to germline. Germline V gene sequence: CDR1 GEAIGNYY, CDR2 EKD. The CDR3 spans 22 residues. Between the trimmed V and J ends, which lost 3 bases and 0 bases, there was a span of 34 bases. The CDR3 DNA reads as TGTGCCTGTGACCCCATTTTGGCTGGGGACCCTAGTAGGGCCTTCGACACCGATAAACTCATCTTT. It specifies CACDPILAGDPSRAFDTDKLIF.

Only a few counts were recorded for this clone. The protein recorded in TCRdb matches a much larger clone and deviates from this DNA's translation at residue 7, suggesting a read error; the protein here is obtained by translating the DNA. The chain's CDR3 is CALGLPLLPAGLGDRNRGLIF. Here the CDR3 DNA reads TGTGCTCTTGGGCTCCCGCTCCTACCGGCAGGTCTGGGGGATCGCAATCGGGGACTCATCTTT. This chain joins TRDV1 and TRDJ1; 9 positions agree with TRDD3. The J gene is absent in TCRdb and was assigned here via DNA matching to germline. The J segment lost 10 bases and the V segment lost 5 bases, leaving 32 bases of the junction unmatched. This CDR3 has 21 residues. CDR1 TSWWSYY and CDR2 QGS come from the germline V gene.

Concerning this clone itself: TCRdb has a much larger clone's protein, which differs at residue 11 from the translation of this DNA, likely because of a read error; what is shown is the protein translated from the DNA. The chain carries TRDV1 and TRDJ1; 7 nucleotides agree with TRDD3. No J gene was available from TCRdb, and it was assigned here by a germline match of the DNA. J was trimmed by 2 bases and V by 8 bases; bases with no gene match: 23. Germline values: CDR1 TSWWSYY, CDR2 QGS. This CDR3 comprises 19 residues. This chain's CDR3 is CALTITHGYLPGDTDKLIF. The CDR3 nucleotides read TGTGCTCTTACCATTACCCATGGTTATTTACCGGGGGATACCGATAAACTCATCTTT.

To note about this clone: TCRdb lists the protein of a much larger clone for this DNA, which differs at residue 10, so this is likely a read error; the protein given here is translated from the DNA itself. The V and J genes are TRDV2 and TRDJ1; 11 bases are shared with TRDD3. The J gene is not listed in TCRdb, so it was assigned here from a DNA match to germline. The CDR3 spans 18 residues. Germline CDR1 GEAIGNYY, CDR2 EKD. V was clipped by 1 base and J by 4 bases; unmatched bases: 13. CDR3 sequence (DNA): TGTGCCTGTGACACTTTACTGGGGGATATGCGACGTGGCGATAAACTCATCTTT. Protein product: CACDTLLGDMRRGDKLIF.

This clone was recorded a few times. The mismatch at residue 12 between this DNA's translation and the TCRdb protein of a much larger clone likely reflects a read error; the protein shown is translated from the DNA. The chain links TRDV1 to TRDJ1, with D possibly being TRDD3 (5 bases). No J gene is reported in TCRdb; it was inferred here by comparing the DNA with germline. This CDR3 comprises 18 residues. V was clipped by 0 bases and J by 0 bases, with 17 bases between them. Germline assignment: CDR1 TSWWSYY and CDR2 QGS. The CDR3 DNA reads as TGTGCTCTTGGGGAACTAGGGGGGCCCCTCCGGCACACCGATAAACTCATCTTT. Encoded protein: CALGELGGPLRHTDKLIF.

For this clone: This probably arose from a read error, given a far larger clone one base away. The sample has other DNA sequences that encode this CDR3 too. For the CDR3, the DNA is TGTGCCTGTGACACCGTTGGGGATAGAAGCGATAAACTCATTTTT. Translating gives CACDTVGDRSDKLIF. No J gene was called, and the V gene is TRDV2; no DNA check was done on the table's D call, TRDD3. The CDR3 is 15 amino acids. In germline, CDR1 is GEAIGNYY, CDR2 EKD.

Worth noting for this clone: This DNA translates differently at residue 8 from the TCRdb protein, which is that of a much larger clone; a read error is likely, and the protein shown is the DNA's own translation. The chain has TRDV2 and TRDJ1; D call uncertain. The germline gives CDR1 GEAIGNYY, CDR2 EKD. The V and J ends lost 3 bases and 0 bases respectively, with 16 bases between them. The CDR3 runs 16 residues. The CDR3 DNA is TGTGCCTGTGACGCTCTATATCCCTTGTACACCGATAAACTCATCTTT. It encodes CACDALYPLYTDKLIF.

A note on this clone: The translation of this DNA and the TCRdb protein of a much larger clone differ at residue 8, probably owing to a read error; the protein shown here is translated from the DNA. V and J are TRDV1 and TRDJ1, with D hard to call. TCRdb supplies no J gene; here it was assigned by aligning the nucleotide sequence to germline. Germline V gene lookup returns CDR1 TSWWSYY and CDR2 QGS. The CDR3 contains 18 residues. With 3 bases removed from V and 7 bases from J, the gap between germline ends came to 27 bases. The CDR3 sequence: CALGDTLMANSKSSKLIF. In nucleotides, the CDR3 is TGTGCTCTTGGGGATACTCTCATGGCGAACAGTAAATCCAGTAAACTCATCTTT.